This T cell receptor (beta chain) is drawn from a study of vaccination and CD4 T cells after COVID-19. In the study overall: Convalescent persons amounted to six males plus four females, two of whom were Hispanic. Cellular stimulation was performed using overlapping spike peptides derived from SARS-CoV-2, HCoV-NL63, HCoV-OC43 and HCoV-229E.

The treatment here: approximately 11-day PBMC culture with coronavirus spike peptide pools or control peptides (ViraFEST assay). With the Oncomine TCR Beta short-read assay, DNA from cultured CD4+ T cells was sequenced. MiXCR, run by TCRdb on the PCR reads, gives a single entry per CDR3 protein. The repertoire holds 15,000 or so distinct CDR3 sequences, with around 45% as singletons. This CDR3 is 16 amino acids long. Germline CDR1 is MGHDK and CDR2 is SYGVNS. Trimming shortened V by 4 bases and J by 4 bases, and 17 bases separated the two germline ends. As for this clonotype: What it binds is not known.

The chain employs TRBV25-1 and TRBJ2-4; D is perhaps TRBD2 (7 bases). Specimen: CD4+ T cells from blood, cultured in vitro. This sequence was found in a human donor who had recovered from COVID-19. The CDR3 DNA reads TGTGCCAGCAGTGGAACTTGGGGGGGCGCTAAAAACATTCAGTACTTC. This gives the protein CASSGTWGGAKNIQYF.